This T cell receptor (beta chain) is from a study of Siglec-9 on CD8 T cells in melanoma (dated by TCRdb to between 2017 and 2020). In terms of the full investigation: The study investigated Siglec-9 expression on CD8+ T cells and the role of Siglec-9 in regulating T cells in the melanoma tumor microenvironment.

Library preparation employed the immunoSEQ multiplex PCR assay. The immuneACCESS repertoire file appears here via TCRdb, limited to in-frame rearrangements. These files lack a portion of the clones; in checked studies, under half of the deficit traces to unresolved V genes, and the cause of the others is not known. A total of about 30,000 clones appear in this sample, 80% of them only once. The top ten constitute 5.8% of the sample. Comments on this clone: Its antigen is currently not known. No much larger clonotype is one base removed from it; base qualities were not supplied.

Reading from cysteine to phenylalanine, the CDR3 counts 15 amino acids. Only the CDR3 part of the read is kept: 45 bases, read in frame from the first base. Cut back by 1 base and 4 bases, the V and J ends lie 14 bases apart. Via the germline V gene, CDR1 is MGHRA and CDR2 YSYEKL. Paper-wide results and their limitations: Siglec-9 was reported to mark and regulate an effector memory CD8+ T-cell subset that appeared to accumulate within melanoma tumors.

Sequencing was done on a sample of Siglec-9- CD8+ T cells sorted from blood. This sample's cell subset or site label indicates: CD8 T cells lacking Siglec-9. The sequence came from a human donor in good health. The sequence links TRBV4-1 to TRBJ2-7; the D assignment is uncertain and may be TRBD1 or TRBD2, with 6 bases supporting each. The CDR3 loop reads CASSQVGGGGYEQYF. The nucleotide sequence is given as TGCGCCAGCAGCCAAGTCGGAGGGGGTGGGTACGAGCAGTACTTC.